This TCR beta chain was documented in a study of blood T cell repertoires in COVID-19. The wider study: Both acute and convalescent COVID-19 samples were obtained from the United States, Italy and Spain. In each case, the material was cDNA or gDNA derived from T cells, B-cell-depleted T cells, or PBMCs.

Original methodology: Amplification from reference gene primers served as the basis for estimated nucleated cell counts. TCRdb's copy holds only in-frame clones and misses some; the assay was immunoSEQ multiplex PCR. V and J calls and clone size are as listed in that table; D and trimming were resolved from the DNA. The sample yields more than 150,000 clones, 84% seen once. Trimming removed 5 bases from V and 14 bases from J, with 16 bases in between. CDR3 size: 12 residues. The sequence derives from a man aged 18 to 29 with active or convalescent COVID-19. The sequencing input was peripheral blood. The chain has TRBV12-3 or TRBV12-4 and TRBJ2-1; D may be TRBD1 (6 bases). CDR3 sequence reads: CASSARQAGEFF. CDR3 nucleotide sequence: TGTGCCAGCAGTGCCCGACAGGCGGGTGAGTTCTTC.